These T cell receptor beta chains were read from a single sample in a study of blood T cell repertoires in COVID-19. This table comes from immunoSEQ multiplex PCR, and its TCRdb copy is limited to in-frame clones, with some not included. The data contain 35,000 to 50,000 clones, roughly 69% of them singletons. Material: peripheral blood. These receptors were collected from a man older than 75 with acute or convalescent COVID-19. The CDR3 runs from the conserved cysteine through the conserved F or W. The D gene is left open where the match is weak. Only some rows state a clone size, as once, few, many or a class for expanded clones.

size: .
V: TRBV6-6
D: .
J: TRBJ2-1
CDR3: CASSFDAGRSKDEQFF
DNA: TGTGCCAGCAGTTTCGATGCGGGACGGTCTAAGGATGAGCAGTTCTTC

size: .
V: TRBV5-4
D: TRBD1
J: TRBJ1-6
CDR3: CASSFNPTGEHSPLHF
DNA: TGTGCCAGCAGCTTTAACCCGACAGGGGAGCATTCACCCCTCCACTTT

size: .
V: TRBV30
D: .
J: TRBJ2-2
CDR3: CAWTRTVDSGELFF
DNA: TGTGCCTGGACCCGGACAGTGGATAGCGGGGAGCTGTTTTTT

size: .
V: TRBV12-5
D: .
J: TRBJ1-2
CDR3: CASGLETGRYGYTF
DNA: TGTGCTAGTGGACTCGAAACAGGGAGATATGGCTACACCTTC

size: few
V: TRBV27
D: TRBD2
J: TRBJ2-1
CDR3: CASSRLSSGPYNEQFF
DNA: TGTGCCAGCAGCCGCTTATCTAGCGGCCCTTACAATGAGCAGTTCTTC

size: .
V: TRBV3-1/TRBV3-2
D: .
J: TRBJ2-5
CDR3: CASSLFSGGAYF
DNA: TGTGCCAGCAGCCTTTTTAGCGGAGGAGCTTACTTC

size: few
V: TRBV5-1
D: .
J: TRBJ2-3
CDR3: CASSLEGVRTDTQYF
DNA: TGCGCCAGCAGCTTGGAAGGGGTTCGAACAGATACGCAGTATTTT

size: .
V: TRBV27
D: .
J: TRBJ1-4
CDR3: CASRVQGRDEKLFF
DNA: TGTGCCAGCCGTGTCCAGGGGAGGGATGAAAAACTGTTTTTT

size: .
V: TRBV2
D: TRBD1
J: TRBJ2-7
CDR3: CASSPGTGSYEQYF
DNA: TGTGCCAGCAGTCCCGGGACAGGGTCCTACGAGCAGTACTTC

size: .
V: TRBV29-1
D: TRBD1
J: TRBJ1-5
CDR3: CSTGPPDRVNQPQHF
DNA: TGCAGCACCGGCCCCCCCGACAGGGTCAATCAGCCCCAGCATTTT

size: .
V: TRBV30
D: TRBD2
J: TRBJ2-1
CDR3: CAWRSQRESYNEQFF
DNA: TGTGCCTGGAGGTCCCAGCGGGAGAGTTACAATGAGCAGTTCTTC

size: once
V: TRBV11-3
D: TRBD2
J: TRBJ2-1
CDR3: CASSLAGTSGSEQFF
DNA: TGTGCCAGCAGCTTAGCCGGGACTAGTGGGAGTGAGCAGTTCTTC

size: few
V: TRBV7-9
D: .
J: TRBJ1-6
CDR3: CASSLDGRGSPLHF
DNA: TGTGCCAGCAGCTTAGACGGGAGGGGTTCACCCCTCCACTTT

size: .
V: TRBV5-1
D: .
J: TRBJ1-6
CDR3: CASRGEGGYNSPLHF
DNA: TGCGCCAGCAGGGGTGAGGGAGGTTATAATTCACCCCTCCACTTT

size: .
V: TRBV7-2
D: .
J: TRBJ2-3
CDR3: CASSRFRADTQYF
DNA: TGTGCCAGCAGCCGTTTCAGGGCAGATACGCAGTATTTT

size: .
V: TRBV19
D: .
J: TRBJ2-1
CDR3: CASSIQQLSYNEQFF
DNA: TGTGCCAGTAGTATTCAACAGCTCTCCTACAATGAGCAGTTCTTC